The next 14 T cell receptor beta chains were all read from a single sample in a study of T cell repertoires in cytomegalovirus infection. TCRdb reprocessed the reads via MiXCR and lists one record per CDR3 protein. The sample includes nearly 700,000 distinct CDR3 sequences, around 32% of them seen just once. No cognate antigen is known for these TCRs. The source was cultured PBMCs, collected from culture after CMV antigen stimulation. The origin of the receptors is a human donor in good health (CMV status not recorded). Some clones in this sample may be carry-over from other donors' samples.

This clonotype was seen only a few times. The chain couples TRBV4-1 to TRBJ1-1; D is unresolved. Germline CDR1 MGHRA, CDR2 YSYEKL. The ends were cut back, 3 bases at V and 0 bases at J, with 11 bases in the middle. The CDR3 length is 15 residues. The CDR3 DNA reads TGCGCCAGCAGCCACGCTCCTCTAATGAACACTGAAGCTTTCTTT. It codes for CASSHAPLMNTEAFF.

This clonotype was recorded a few times. CDR3 protein: CASSTGGDTQYF. For the CDR3, the DNA is TGTGCCAGCAGTACCGGAGGCGATACGCAGTATTTT. V is TRBV7-2 and J is TRBJ2-3; a possible D gene is TRBD2 (5 bases). From germline, CDR1 is SGHTA and CDR2 FQGNSA. Between the trimmed V and J ends, which lost 6 bases and 6 bases, there was a span of 10 bases. The CDR3 extends over 12 amino acids.

This clonotype was seen a handful of times. This chain uses TRBV5-4 with TRBJ2-3; the D is unclear. The germline V and J ends were trimmed by 4 bases and 4 bases, with 10 bases remaining between them. The CDR3 spans 13 residues. From germline, CDR1 is SGHNT and CDR2 YYREEE (reference sequence). CDR3 in amino acids: CASSVSGPDTQYF. Here the CDR3 DNA reads TGTGCCAGCAGCGTATCTGGTCCAGATACGCAGTATTTT.

This clonotype was detected only a few times. The chain is built from TRBV14 and TRBJ1-3, with D uncertain. The V and J ends lost 0 bases and 7 bases respectively, with 16 bases between them. The CDR3 contains 16 residues. CDR1 and CDR2 from the germline V gene are SGHDN and FVKESK. The CDR3 DNA sequence: TGTGCCAGCAGCCAAGATCGTCCTGAAGCAGGCAACACCATATATTTT. It specifies CASSQDRPEAGNTIYF.

This chain joins TRBV25-1 and TRBJ1-2; 7 nucleotides agree with TRBD1. Looked up from germline, CDR1 is MGHDK and CDR2 is SYGVNS. The CDR3 spans 13 residues. The V segment lost 4 bases and the J segment 7 bases; nucleotides outside the gene matches: 6. Written as DNA, the CDR3 is TGTGCCAGCAGTGTACCGGGACAGTTTGGCTACACCTTC. This encodes CASSVPGQFGYTF.

The chain links TRBV14 to TRBJ2-3, with no clear D. Germline V gene data show CDR1 as SGHDN and CDR2 as FVKESK. The CDR3 runs 15 residues. The V end lost 0 bases, the J end lost 1 base, and 8 bases lay between the germline ends. Here the CDR3 reads CASSQDRLGTDTQYF. The CDR3 nucleotides are TGTGCCAGCAGCCAAGACAGGCTTGGCACAGATACGCAGTATTTT. The whole variable domain, remainder taken from reference TRBV14 and TRBJ2-3, is EAGVTQFPSHSVIEKGQTVTLRCDPISGHDNLYWYRRVMGKEIKFLLHFVKESKQDESGMPNNRFLAERTGGTYSTLKVQPAELEDSGVYFCASSQDRLGTDTQYFGPGTRLTVL.

In this sample, this clonotype turned up many times. V gene TRBV7-2 combines with J gene TRBJ2-3; the D is unclear. The CDR3 contains 14 residues. Per germline, CDR1 SGHTA and CDR2 FQGNSA. Trimming took 4 bases from V and 2 from J, leaving 10 bases between them. CDR3 coding DNA: TGTGCCAGCAGCTCCTCCAACCCCACAGATACGCAGTATTTT. Its protein product is CASSSSNPTDTQYF. The entire variable domain, with the rest obtained from reference TRBV7-2 and TRBJ2-3, is as follows: GAGVSQSPSNKVTEKGKDVELRCDPISGHTALYWYRQSLGQGLEFLIYFQGNSAPDKSGLPSDRFSAERTGGSVSTLTIQRTQQEDSAVYLCASSSSNPTDTQYFGPGTRLTVL.

This clonotype has a handful of counts. The chain links TRBV7-9 to TRBJ1-3; maybe TRBD1 (6 bases). V was clipped by 7 bases and J by 0 bases, with 16 bases between them. The CDR3 contains 16 residues. From germline, CDR1 is SEHNR and CDR2 FQNEAQ (reference sequence). CDR3 loop: CASNPMGASSGNTIYF. DNA of the CDR3: TGTGCCAGCAACCCTATGGGGGCTAGCTCTGGAAACACCATATATTTT.

This clonotype was seen just once. The chain links TRBV7-6 to TRBJ2-7, with TRBD2 identical over 7 bases. This CDR3 is 15 amino acids long. Per germline, CDR1 SGHVS and CDR2 FNYEAQ. V shed 3 bases, J shed 2 bases, and the junction held 7 bases outside the gene matches. The CDR3 DNA is TGTGCCAGCAGCTTCGGTTCGAGCGGGGCCTACGAGCAGTACTTC. Its protein is CASSFGSSGAYEQYF.

This clonotype appeared a few times. V and J are TRBV6-2 or TRBV6-3 and TRBJ2-5; no clear D gene. From germline, CDR1 is MNHEY and CDR2 SVGEGT. The V end was cut by 6 bases, the J end by 1 base, with 12 bases between. The CDR3 runs 14 residues. The CDR3 bases are TGTGCCAGCAGCCACGGGCAGGTCCAAGAGACCCAGTACTTC. This sequence encodes CASSHGQVQETQYF.

V gene TRBV6-5 combines with J gene TRBJ2-2; unclear D gene. The CDR3 runs 16 residues. V lost 2 bases and J lost 6, with 16 bases in between. The germline V gene encodes CDR1 MNHEY and CDR2 SVGAGI. CDR3: CASSYKEVLLAGELFF. CDR3 coding DNA: TGTGCCAGCAGTTACAAAGAGGTTTTGCTAGCCGGGGAGCTGTTTTTT.

This clonotype was detected only a few times. This chain joins TRBV12-3 or TRBV12-4 and TRBJ1-1; D call uncertain. With 8 bases removed from V and 1 base from J, the gap between germline ends came to 17 bases. CDR3 size: 15 residues. CDR3 bases: TGTGCCAGCGCCACCCCGGCACGGAGGAACACTGAAGCTTTCTTT. It codes for CASATPARRNTEAFF.

The CDR3 DNA reads TGCAGTGCTAGGAGAGGGCCTAGCACAGATACGCAGTATTTT. It is translated as CSARRGPSTDTQYF. The gene calls are TRBV20-1 and TRBJ2-3, with TRBD2 as a possible D gene (5 bases). Germline assignment: CDR1 DFQATT and CDR2 SNEGSKA (reference sequence). V lost 3 bases and J 0 bases, leaving 10 bases between the germline ends. The CDR3 consists of 14 residues.

This clonotype was seen a single time. The chain links TRBV6-1 to TRBJ2-5; perhaps TRBD1 as D (6 bases). This CDR3 has 15 residues. Per germline, CDR1 MNHNS and CDR2 SASEGT. The V end lost 6 bases, the J end lost 8 bases, and 22 bases lay between the germline ends. CDR3 sequence (DNA): TGTGCCAGCAGCCAGACAGTCCAGGGGTTAGATACCCAGTACTTC. Its translation is CASSQTVQGLDTQYF.